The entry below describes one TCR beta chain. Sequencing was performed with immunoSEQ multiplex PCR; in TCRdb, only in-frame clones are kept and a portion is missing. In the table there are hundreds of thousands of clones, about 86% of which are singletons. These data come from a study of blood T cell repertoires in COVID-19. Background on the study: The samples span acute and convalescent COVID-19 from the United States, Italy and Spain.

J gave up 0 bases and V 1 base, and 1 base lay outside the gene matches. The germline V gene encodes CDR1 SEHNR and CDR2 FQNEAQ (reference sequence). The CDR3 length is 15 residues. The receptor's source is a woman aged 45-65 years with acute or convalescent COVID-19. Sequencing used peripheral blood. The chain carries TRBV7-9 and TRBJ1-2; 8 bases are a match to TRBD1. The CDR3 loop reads CASSLVGQANYGYTF. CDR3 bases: TGTGCCAGCAGCTTAGTGGGACAGGCTAACTATGGCTACACCTTC.